The rows below give T cell receptor beta chains drawn from one sample of a study of T cell changes during pregnancy in multiple sclerosis. The protocol was immunoSEQ multiplex PCR, while the TCRdb copy is restricted to in-frame clones and leaves out a portion. Of around 35,000 clones listed, roughly 90% are singletons. The material sequenced was CD4+ T cells from peripheral blood mononuclear cells, taken in the second trimester of pregnancy. The receptors here all came from a female donor with multiple sclerosis, enrolled in a pregnancy study. CDR3s include the opening cysteine and the closing phenylalanine or tryptophan. The order of the fields is V gene, CDR3 length, CDR3 protein.

TRBV2	12	CASRPQGNEQFF
TRBV30	15	CAWDYPGGVDQPQHF
TRBV7-3	16	CASSPGQGARGNIQYF
TRBV2	16	CASSGQGANSGNTIYF
TRBV27	13	CASSWQVNQPQHF
TRBV30	17	CAWSVHWGLADYNEQFF
TRBV7-2	19	CASSARGGLGQGRSYEQYF
TRBV6-5	15	CASSRRSGWVSGYTF
TRBV7-9	16	CASSLPPRGRGYGYTF
TRBV5-1	15	CASSLGQGAYQGYTF
TRBV5-1	14	CASSLAQGGEKLFF
TRBV9	16	CASSVAPSGGGNEQFF
TRBV6-6	15	CASRKGKDSSYEQYF
TRBV7-9	17	CASSLPLGDSSYNEQFF
TRBV7-9	16	CASSLGGARAKNIQYF
TRBV7-9	15	CASSPQGASNEKLFF
TRBV11-3	18	CASSLDQGGTSGYNEQFF
TRBV7-2	16	CASSAGPPSSYNEQFF